These 2 T cell receptor beta chains were sequenced from one sample in a study of vaccination and CD4 T cells after COVID-19. Sequenced with the Oncomine TCR Beta short-read assay was DNA taken from cultured CD4+ T cells. TCRdb redid the calling of the PCR reads with MiXCR, one entry per CDR3 protein. This sample has just over 20,000 distinct CDR3 sequences; less than 75% occur once, and the top ten carry around 8.9%. Antigens for these TCRs are unknown. The treatment here: roughly ten-day PBMC culture with coronavirus spike peptide pools or control peptides (ViraFEST assay). Input material: CD4+ T cells from blood, cultured in vitro. The receptors here all came from a human donor who had recovered from COVID-19.

This clonotype turned up a few times. The rearrangement links TRBV6-2 or TRBV6-3 to TRBJ2-2, with no clear D. The ends were cut back, 3 bases at V and 1 base at J, with 9 bases in the middle. CDR1 and CDR2 from the germline V gene are MNHEY and SVGEGT. This CDR3 contains 15 residues. The CDR3, as DNA: TGTGCCAGCAGTTATAGTAACAGGAACACCGGGGAGCTGTTTTTT. As protein: CASSYSNRNTGELFF.

The V call is TRBV24-1, the J call TRBJ1-5, with TRBD1 matching over 8 bases. The V gene's germline CDR1 is KGHDR and CDR2 SFDVKD. J lost 6 bases, V lost 4 bases, and 10 bases had no gene match. The CDR3 covers 16 residues. The CDR3, as DNA: TGTGCCACCAGTGACCCGACAGGGGCGCAGGGTCAGCCCCAGCATTTT. Amino acid sequence: CATSDPTGAQGQPQHF.